Shown below are 23 T cell receptor beta chains from a single sample sequenced in a study of metastatic and nonmetastatic thyroid tumors. TCRdb ran MiXCR on the PCR reads. The sample comprises 30,000 to 35,000 clones, about 29% of which are singletons, and 6% to 8.5% rests with the top ten. Patients had received no treatment of any kind before thyroid surgery. Sample: blood. The receptors derive from a female donor with papillary thyroid cancer or a benign thyroid nodule (not recorded which). Some clones in this sample may be carry-over from other donors' samples.

This clone was counted ten times or more. The J gene is TRBJ2-7, the V gene TRBV7-8; a possible D gene is TRBD2 (5 bases). Germline CDR1 is SGHVS and CDR2 is FQNEAQ. The CDR3 extends over 15 amino acids. Trimming took 5 bases from V and 0 from J, leaving 14 bases between them. The CDR3 coding sequence is TGTGCCAGCAGCCGCCTTTACGGGGACTCCTACGAGCAGTACTTC. It yields the protein CASSRLYGDSYEQYF. Variable domain in full (rest from reference TRBV7-8 and TRBJ2-7): GAGVSQSPRYKVAKRGQDVALRCDPISGHVSLFWYQQALGQGPEFLTYFQNEAQLDKSGLPSDRFFAERPEGSVSTLKIQRTQQEDSAVYLCASSRLYGDSYEQYFGPGTRLTVT.

This clone was observed many times. This chain links TRBV20-1 with TRBJ2-7; weak D call: TRBD2 (6 bases). Germline loops: CDR1 DFQATT, CDR2 SNEGSKA (reference sequence). V lost 3 bases and J 7 bases, leaving 10 bases between the germline ends. The CDR3 totals 11 residues. The CDR3 reads CSASGGVEQYF. DNA of the CDR3: TGCAGTGCTAGCGGAGGGGTGGAGCAGTACTTC.

This clone was seen more than once but under ten times. The J gene is TRBJ1-6, the V gene TRBV6-1; TRBD1 aligns across 9 bases. V was pared by 6 bases and J by 7 bases, with 4 bases of the junction left unmatched. Germline assignment: CDR1 MNHNS and CDR2 SASEGT. The length of the CDR3 is 14 residues. The CDR3: CASRPGTGNSPLHF. The CDR3 nucleotides read TGTGCCAGCAGACCCGGGACAGGGAATTCACCCCTCCACTTT.

This clone was found many times. The chain uses TRBV11-2 and TRBJ1-1; D gene ambiguous. The germline V and J ends were trimmed by 1 base and 3 bases, with 6 bases remaining between them. CDR1 and CDR2 from the germline V gene are SGHAT and FQNNGV. The CDR3 extends over 13 amino acids. The CDR3 sequence is CASSLGRYTEAFF. Written as DNA, the CDR3 is TGTGCCAGCAGCTTAGGGCGGTACACTGAAGCTTTCTTT.

This clone was found many times. As DNA, the CDR3 is TGCGCCAGCAGTGAGTCGAAGAGCTCCTACAATGAGCAGTTCTTC. Translated: CASSESKSSYNEQFF. The genes are TRBV10-2 and TRBJ2-1; D gene uncertain. CDR3 length equals 15 residues. Trimming left V 0 bases short and J 0 bases short, with 6 bases between. Germline V lookup: CDR1 WSHSY, CDR2 SAAADI.

In this sample, this clone turned up many times. This may come from a read error, since a much larger clone is one base off. The chain has TRBV3-1 and TRBJ2-7; D gene uncertain. Trimming took 0 bases from V and 9 from J, leaving 15 bases between them. This CDR3 is built from 14 residues. CDR1 and CDR2 (germline): LGHDT, YNNKEL (reference sequence). The CDR3 loop reads CASSQDLAAWRQYF. The CDR3 DNA reads as TGTGCCAGCAGCCAAGATTTGGCGGCGTGGAGGCAGTACTTC.

This chain uses TRBV11-2 with TRBJ1-1; D gene ambiguous. Germline V gene data show CDR1 as SGHAT and CDR2 as FQNNGV. V lost 4 bases and J 0 bases, leaving 18 bases between the germline ends. CDR3 length: 17 amino acids. DNA for the CDR3: TGTGCCAGCAGCTCCCCCCAGCGCAAGTTAATGAACACTGAAGCTTTCTTT. This gives the protein CASSSPQRKLMNTEAFF.

The chain combines TRBV5-1 with TRBJ1-6; no firm D call. With 0 bases removed from V and 10 bases from J, the gap between germline ends came to 11 bases. Germline CDR1 reads SGHRS; CDR2 reads YFSETQ. The CDR3 contains 14 residues. CDR3 loop: CASSLGATTSPLHF. CDR3 nucleotides: TGCGCCAGCAGCTTGGGGGCAACAACCTCACCCCTCCACTTT.

This clone is labeled as medium-sized (0.01 to 0.1%). The V call is TRBV12-5, the J call TRBJ1-5, with TRBD1 matching 11 bases. The CDR3 is 17 amino acids. After removal of 1 base from V and 2 bases from J, the junction contained 4 bases not matched to a gene. Germline CDR1 and CDR2: LGHNT and FRNRAP. The CDR3 DNA is TGTGCTAGTGGTTTGGGCCCGGGACAGGGGGGCAATCAGCCCCAGCATTTT. This encodes CASGLGPGQGGNQPQHF.

Notes on this clone: Other DNA variants within this sample encode the same CDR3. The V and J genes are TRBV27 and TRBJ2-7; possible D gene TRBD2, 5 bases. Trimming removed 0 bases at V and 7 bases at J, with 16 bases between. This CDR3 has 15 residues. Germline V CDR1 and CDR2: MNHEY, SMNVEV (reference sequence). CDR3 in amino acids: CASSLSSALPGEQYF. In DNA form, the CDR3 reads TGTGCCAGCAGTTTATCTTCCGCACTCCCGGGGGAGCAGTACTTC.

The rearrangement links TRBV20-1 to TRBJ1-6; possible D gene TRBD1, 6 bases. CDR1 is DFQATT and CDR2 is SNEGSKA in the germline V gene (reference sequence). This CDR3 is 17 amino acids long. Trimming cost V 5 bases and J 3 bases, with 20 bases left between them. The CDR3 DNA reads TGCAGTGCTGGTTGGGGATCGACAGGAGACTATAATTCACCCCTCCACTTT. It translates to CSAGWGSTGDYNSPLHF.

This clone came up a few times. This chain joins TRBV27 and TRBJ1-2; D gene uncertain. This CDR3 comprises 16 residues. Germline loops: CDR1 MNHEY, CDR2 SMNVEV (reference sequence). The ends were cut back, 6 bases at V and 2 bases at J, with 19 bases in the middle. The CDR3 coding sequence is TGTGCCAGCAGCTCCCGTCGCGCGGGGAAGAACTATGGCTACACCTTC. It is translated as CASSSRRAGKNYGYTF.

This clone qualifies as medium-sized (0.01 to 0.1%). The rearrangement uses TRBV12-3 or TRBV12-4 and TRBJ1-5; D is ambiguous. CDR3 length equals 14 residues. Trimming cost V 3 bases and J 6 bases, with 12 bases left between them. As DNA, the CDR3 is TGTGCCAGCAGTTTGGTTCCCGGGTCTCAGCCCCAGCATTTT. This sequence encodes CASSLVPGSQPQHF.

This clone was observed a handful of times. The chain carries TRBV6-1 and TRBJ2-7, with 9 bases aligning to TRBD2. V lost 1 base to trimming and J lost 3 bases; unmatched junction nucleotides: 7. Germline assignment: CDR1 MNHNS and CDR2 SASEGT. The CDR3 is 16 amino acids. The CDR3 is CASSEEGGAGGYEQYF. The DNA of the CDR3 is TGTGCCAGCAGTGAAGAAGGTGGAGCGGGAGGCTACGAGCAGTACTTC.

This clone was counted only a few times. J is TRBJ1-1 and V is TRBV10-3, with TRBD1 matching 11 bases. CDR3 length: 17 amino acids. V lost 6 bases, J lost 2 bases, and 11 bases stayed unmatched. Germline values: CDR1 ENHRY, CDR2 SYGVKD. The CDR3 DNA reads as TGTGCCATCAGGACATTGGGACAGGGGGACATTAACACTGAAGCTTTCTTT. Its protein is CAIRTLGQGDINTEAFF.

The chain links TRBV20-1 to TRBJ2-7, with TRBD1 identical over 9 bases. The CDR3 is 13 amino acids. V lost 6 bases to trimming and J lost 7 bases; unmatched junction nucleotides: 10. Germline V gene sequence: CDR1 DFQATT, CDR2 SNEGSKA (reference sequence). The CDR3 sequence is CSAPGQGSGEQYF. DNA for the CDR3: TGCAGTGCCCCGGGACAGGGATCGGGTGAGCAGTACTTC.

There are a few counts of this clone. This chain uses TRBV6-1 with TRBJ1-6; D is unclear. The ends were cut back, 6 bases at V and 4 bases at J, with 10 bases in the middle. This CDR3 contains 14 residues. The germline V gene has CDR1 MNHNS and CDR2 SASEGT. CDR3 amino acids: CASSQGKYNSPLHF. DNA for the CDR3: TGTGCCAGCAGCCAAGGCAAGTATAATTCACCCCTCCACTTT.

This clone was recorded at least ten times. The chain employs TRBV29-1 and TRBJ2-7; D is ambiguous. The CDR3 has 11 residues. The germline V gene has CDR1 SQVTM and CDR2 ANQGSEA. The V and J ends lost 5 bases and 0 bases respectively, with 5 bases between them. CDR3 protein: CSVRVSYEQYF. The CDR3 nucleotides read TGCAGCGTTCGGGTCTCCTACGAGCAGTACTTC.

This clone was counted many times. The genes are TRBV9 and TRBJ2-5; D remains unclear. Germline CDR1 is SGDLS and CDR2 is YYNGEE. Between the trimmed V and J ends, which lost 4 bases and 6 bases, there was a span of 10 bases. The CDR3 contains 12 residues. This CDR3 is CASSFPGQTQYF. The CDR3 DNA reads TGTGCCAGCAGCTTTCCGGGCCAGACCCAGTACTTC.

This clone is categorized as medium-sized (0.01 to 0.1%). The chain combines TRBV15 with TRBJ2-7; 9 bases fit TRBD2. The germline gives CDR1 LNHNV, CDR2 YYDKDF (reference sequence). The CDR3 contains 14 residues. V lost 4 bases to trimming and J lost 0 bases; unmatched junction nucleotides: 1. The CDR3 bases are TGTGCCACCAGCAAAGCGGGGGGCTCCTACGAGCAGTACTTC. Translation gives CATSKAGGSYEQYF.

Remarks on this clone: Sequence at one end of the junction differs from germline and may be a read error. The chain recombines TRBV15 with TRBJ2-3; D not certain. Germline V CDR1 and CDR2: LNHNV, YYDKDF (reference sequence). This CDR3 is 16 amino acids long. CDR3 sequence: CGTIRDNWGTTVTQYF. The CDR3, as DNA: TGTGGCACCATCAGAGATAATTGGGGAACCACAGTTACGCAGTATTTT.

This clone was observed many times. In DNA form, the CDR3 reads TGCAGTGCAGTCCCACTAGCGGACCTAAACAATGAGCAGTTCTTC. Its translation: CSAVPLADLNNEQFF. V and J are TRBV20-1 and TRBJ2-1, with 8 bases lining up with TRBD2. Germline V lookup: CDR1 DFQATT, CDR2 SNEGSKA (reference sequence). After removal of 6 bases from V and 5 bases from J, the junction contained 12 bases not matched to a gene. This CDR3 comprises 15 residues.

This clone was observed once. Here the CDR3 omits its conserved ending phenylalanine or tryptophan, so a read error is the likely source. The V call is TRBV19, the J call TRBJ1-5; possible D gene TRBD1, 6 bases. V was shortened by 10 bases and J by 1 base, with 14 bases between the two germline ends. The CDR3 loop spans 14 amino acids. CDR1 LNHDA and CDR2 SQIVND come from the germline V gene (reference sequence). CDR3 nucleotide sequence: TGTGCCACTCACCTGGGGGCCAGCAATCAGCCCCAGCATATT. It codes for CATHLGASNQPQHI.